This T cell receptor (beta chain) was identified in a study of radiotherapy plus CTLA-4 blockade in lung cancer. The table came from immunoSEQ multiplex PCR; TCRdb's copy has only in-frame clones and leaves some out. The sample records roughly 80,000 clones, about 78% being singletons. J lost 7 bases, V lost 6 bases, and 10 bases had no gene match. The CDR3 length is 14 residues. Germline-derived CDR1 and CDR2 are LNHDA and SQIVND (reference sequence). This clone was picked up one time. The sample consisted of peripheral blood, taken from a patient treated with radiotherapy plus ipilimumab. J is TRBJ1-2 and V is TRBV19; 8 bases line up with TRBD1. This sequence was found in a human donor with non-small cell lung cancer who had a partial response to radiotherapy plus ipilimumab. Some clones in this sample may be carry-over from other donors' samples. The CDR3 region has the DNA TGTGCCAGTAGAGGACAGGGAGGATCTCTTGGCTACACCTTC. Amino acid sequence: CASRGQGGSLGYTF.